Following are 9 T cell receptor beta chains from one sample sequenced in a study of T cells expressing NK-cell markers. TCRdb reprocessed the 5' RACE reads and reports one entry per CDR3 protein, with no DNA. This repertoire comprises about 550,000 distinct CDR3 sequences; its ten largest clones make up around 3.3%. Sequences were obtained from blood T cells: a sorted CD56 or NKG2C T cell subset, CD4+ or CD8+ T cells, or bulk PBMC T cells (not recorded which). The receptors derive from a man between 18 and 35 years old in good health.

The chain recombines TRBV11-2 with TRBJ2-2; TCRdb outputs TRBD1, but without DNA this stays unchecked. The CDR3 is 19 amino acids. Germline V gene data show CDR1 as SGHAT and CDR2 as FQNNGV. The CDR3 protein is CASSLRSGTQFSNTGELFF.

The chain recombines TRBV5-8 with TRBJ2-4; TCRdb designates TRBD1, a call that cannot be tested without DNA. This CDR3 is 15 amino acids long. The germline V gene has CDR1 SGHTS and CDR2 YDEGEE. CDR3 amino acids: CASSWEARQGNIQYF.

The genes are TRBV15 and TRBJ2-2. The CDR3 spans 13 residues. Germline CDR1 LNHNV, CDR2 YYDKDF (reference sequence). CDR3 loop: CATSRVSTGELFF.

J is TRBJ2-3 and V is TRBV7-9; TCRdb selects TRBD2, and the lack of DNA leaves this call unchecked. Germline V gives CDR1 SEHNR, CDR2 FQNEAQ (reference sequence). This CDR3 has 12 residues. CDR3 in amino acids: CASSTDSKTQYF.

This chain joins TRBV12-3 or TRBV12-4 and TRBJ1-5. The CDR3 runs 14 residues. CDR3 loop: CASSLTAKNQPQHF.

The chain couples TRBV6-5 to TRBJ2-5; there is no DNA to check the TCRdb D call of TRBD1. CDR3 length equals 15 residues. Per the germline V gene, CDR1 is MNHEY and CDR2 is SVGAGI. Here the CDR3 reads CASSYRTGSQETQYF.

The chain is built from TRBV5-4 and TRBJ2-1; TCRdb designates TRBD1, a call that cannot be tested without DNA. This CDR3 comprises 15 residues. Germline V gives CDR1 SGHNT, CDR2 YYREEE (reference sequence). CDR3 sequence reads: CASSLGGQAYNEQFF.

V is TRBV29-1 and J is TRBJ2-1; TCRdb designates TRBD1, a call that cannot be tested without DNA. Germline CDR1 SQVTM, CDR2 ANQGSEA. The CDR3 covers 11 residues. CDR3 residues: CSVGFARGQFF.

This chain connects TRBV20-1 to TRBJ2-7; TCRdb proposes TRBD1, but this gene call is untestable without DNA. CDR1 and CDR2 (germline): DFQATT, SNEGSKA (reference sequence). This CDR3 has 15 residues. CDR3 protein: CSANPRGRITYEQYF.